This T cell receptor (beta chain) came from a study of cytomegalovirus exposure and HLA in healthy donors. Both 60 Vbeta primers and 13 Jbeta primers went into the PCR. TCRdb's table, derived via immunoSEQ multiplex PCR, lists solely in-frame clones and lacks some. Among 63,000 or so clones listed, around four fifths were seen once. Germline V CDR1 and CDR2: SGHVS, FNYEAQ. The CDR3 is 16 amino acids. V lost 5 bases to trimming and J lost 2 bases; unmatched junction nucleotides: 4. This chain joins TRBV7-6 and TRBJ2-5; 14 bases are shared with TRBD2. Sequencing used PBMCs. The receptor was derived from a woman between 25 and 40 years old in good health and CMV-seropositive. The CDR3 spells CASSQGLAGGQETQYF. The CDR3 coding sequence is TGTGCCAGCAGCCAAGGACTAGCGGGAGGTCAAGAGACCCAGTACTTC.